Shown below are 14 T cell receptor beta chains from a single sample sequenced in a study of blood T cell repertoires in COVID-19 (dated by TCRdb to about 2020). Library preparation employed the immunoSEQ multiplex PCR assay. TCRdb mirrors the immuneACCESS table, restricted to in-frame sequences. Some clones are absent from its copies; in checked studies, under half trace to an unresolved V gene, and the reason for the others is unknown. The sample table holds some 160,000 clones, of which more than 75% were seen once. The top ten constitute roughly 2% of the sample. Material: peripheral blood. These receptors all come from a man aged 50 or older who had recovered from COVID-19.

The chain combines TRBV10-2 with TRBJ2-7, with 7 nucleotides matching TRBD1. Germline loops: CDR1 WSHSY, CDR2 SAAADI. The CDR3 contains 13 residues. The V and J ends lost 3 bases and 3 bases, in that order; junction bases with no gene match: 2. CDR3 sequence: CASSEDRVYEQYF. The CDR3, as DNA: TGCGCCAGCAGTGAAGACAGGGTCTACGAGCAGTACTTC.

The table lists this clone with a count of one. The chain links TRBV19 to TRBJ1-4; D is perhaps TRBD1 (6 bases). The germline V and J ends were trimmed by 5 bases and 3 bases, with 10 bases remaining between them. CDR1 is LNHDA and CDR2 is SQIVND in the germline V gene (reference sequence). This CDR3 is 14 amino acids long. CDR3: CASSPRGSNEKLFF. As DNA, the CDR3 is TGTGCCAGTAGTCCCAGGGGATCTAATGAAAAACTGTTTTTT. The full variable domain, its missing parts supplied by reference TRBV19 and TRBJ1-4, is DGGITQSPKYLFRKEGQNVTLSCEQNLNHDAMYWYRQDPGQGLRLIYYSQIVNDFQKGDIAEGYSVSREKKESFPLTVTSAQKNPTAFYLCASSPRGSNEKLFFGSGTQLSVL.

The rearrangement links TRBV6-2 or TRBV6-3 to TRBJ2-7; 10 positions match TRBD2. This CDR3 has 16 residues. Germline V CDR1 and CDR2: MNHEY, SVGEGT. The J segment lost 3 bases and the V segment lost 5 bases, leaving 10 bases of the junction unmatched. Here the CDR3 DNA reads TGTGCCAGCAGTCGACCCTTAGCGGGAGGAGGCTACGAGCAGTACTTC. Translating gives CASSRPLAGGGYEQYF.

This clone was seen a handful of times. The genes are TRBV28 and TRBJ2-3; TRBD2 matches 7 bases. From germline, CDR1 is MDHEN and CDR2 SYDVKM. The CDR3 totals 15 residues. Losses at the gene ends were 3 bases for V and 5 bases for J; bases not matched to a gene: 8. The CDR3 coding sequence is TGTGCCAGCAGTTTGGAGTCTCGGGGGGAAGATACGCAGTATTTT. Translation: CASSLESRGEDTQYF.

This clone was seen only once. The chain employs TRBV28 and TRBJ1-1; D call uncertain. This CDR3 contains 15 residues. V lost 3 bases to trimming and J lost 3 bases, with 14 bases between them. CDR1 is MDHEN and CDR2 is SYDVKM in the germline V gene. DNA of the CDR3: TGTGCCAGCAGTTTTGAGGGAGGGATGGACACTGAAGCTTTCTTT. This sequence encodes CASSFEGGMDTEAFF.

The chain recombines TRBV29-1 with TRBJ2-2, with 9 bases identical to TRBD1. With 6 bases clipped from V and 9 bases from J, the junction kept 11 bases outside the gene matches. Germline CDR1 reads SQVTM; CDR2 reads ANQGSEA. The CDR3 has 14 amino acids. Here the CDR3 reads CSVGGQGKVRELFF. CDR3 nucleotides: TGCAGCGTGGGGGGACAGGGCAAGGTTAGGGAGCTGTTTTTT.

CDR3 region: CASSQESDYGYTF. CDR3 sequence (DNA): TGTGCCAGCAGCCAAGAGAGCGACTATGGCTACACCTTC. This chain joins TRBV4-2 and TRBJ1-2; D gene unclear. Germline V gene sequence: CDR1 LGHNA, CDR2 YNFKEQ. Deletions cut 0 bases from V and 3 bases from J, with 5 bases between. There are 13 residues in the CDR3.

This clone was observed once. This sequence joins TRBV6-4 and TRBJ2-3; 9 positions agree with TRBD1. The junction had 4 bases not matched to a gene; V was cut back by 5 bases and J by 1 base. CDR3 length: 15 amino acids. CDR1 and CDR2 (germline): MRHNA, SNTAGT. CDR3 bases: TGTGCCAGCAGTCCTAGGACAGGGGGCACAGATACGCAGTATTTT. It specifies CASSPRTGGTDTQYF.

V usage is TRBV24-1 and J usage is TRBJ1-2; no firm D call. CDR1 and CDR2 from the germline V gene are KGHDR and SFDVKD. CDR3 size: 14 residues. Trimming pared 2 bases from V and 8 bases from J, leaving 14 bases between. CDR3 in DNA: TGTGCCACCAGTGATTCTACAGAAGTATACGGCTACACCTTC. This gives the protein CATSDSTEVYGYTF.

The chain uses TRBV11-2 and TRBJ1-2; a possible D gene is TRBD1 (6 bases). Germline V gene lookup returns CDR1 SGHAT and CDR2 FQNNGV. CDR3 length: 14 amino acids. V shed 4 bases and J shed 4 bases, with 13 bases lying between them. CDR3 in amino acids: CASSSVQGSYGYTF. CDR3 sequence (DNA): TGTGCCAGCAGCTCCGTACAGGGTTCCTATGGCTACACCTTC.

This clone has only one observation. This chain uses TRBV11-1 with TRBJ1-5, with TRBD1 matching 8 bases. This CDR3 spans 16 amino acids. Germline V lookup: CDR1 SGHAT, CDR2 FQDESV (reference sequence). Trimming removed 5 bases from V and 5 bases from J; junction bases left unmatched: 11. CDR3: CASSPLDRVRHQPQHF. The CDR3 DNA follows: TGTGCCAGCAGCCCGCTGGACAGGGTTAGGCATCAGCCCCAGCATTTT.

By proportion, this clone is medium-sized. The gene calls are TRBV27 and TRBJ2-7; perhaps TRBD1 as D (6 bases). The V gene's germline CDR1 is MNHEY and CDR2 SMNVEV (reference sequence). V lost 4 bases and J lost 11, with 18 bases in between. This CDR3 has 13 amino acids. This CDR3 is CASSSPTGRGKYF. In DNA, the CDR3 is TGTGCCAGCAGTTCCCCTACAGGGCGAGGGAAGTACTTC.

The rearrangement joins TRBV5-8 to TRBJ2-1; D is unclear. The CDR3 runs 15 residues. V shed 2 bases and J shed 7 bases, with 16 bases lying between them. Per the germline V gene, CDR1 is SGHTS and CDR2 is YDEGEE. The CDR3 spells CASSLKRLAGNEQFF. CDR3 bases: TGTGCCAGCAGCTTAAAGAGGCTCGCTGGAAATGAGCAGTTCTTC.

The CDR3 spells CASSPRSGGGGLTGELFF. CDR3 in DNA: TGTGCCAGCAGCCCACGCTCTGGCGGGGGGGGGTTAACCGGGGAGCTGTTTTTT. The rearrangement links TRBV7-2 to TRBJ2-2; 9 bases line up with TRBD2. Germline CDR1 is SGHTA and CDR2 is FQGNSA. The V segment lost 5 bases and the J segment 5 bases; nucleotides outside the gene matches: 15. The CDR3 contains 18 residues.